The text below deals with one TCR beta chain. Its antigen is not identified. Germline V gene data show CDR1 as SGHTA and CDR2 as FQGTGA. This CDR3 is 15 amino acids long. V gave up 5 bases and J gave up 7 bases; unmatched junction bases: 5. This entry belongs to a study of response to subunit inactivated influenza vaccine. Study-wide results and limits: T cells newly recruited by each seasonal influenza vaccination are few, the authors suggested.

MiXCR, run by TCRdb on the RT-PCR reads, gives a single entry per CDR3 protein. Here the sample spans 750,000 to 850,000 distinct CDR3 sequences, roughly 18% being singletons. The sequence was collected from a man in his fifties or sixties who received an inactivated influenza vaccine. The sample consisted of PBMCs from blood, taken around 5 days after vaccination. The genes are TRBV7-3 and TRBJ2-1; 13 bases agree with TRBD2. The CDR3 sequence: CASSMTSGRLNEQFF. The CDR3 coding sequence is TGTGCCAGCAGCATGACTAGCGGGAGGTTGAATGAGCAGTTCTTC.